These 5 T cell receptor beta chains were all obtained from the same sample, sequenced in a study of T cell responses to AZD1222 COVID-19 vaccine. The method was immunoSEQ multiplex PCR; TCRdb's version includes in-frame clones alone and lacks a portion of them. This table has 95,000 to 150,000 clones, roughly nine tenths appearing once. Sequencing was performed on peripheral blood, taken on day 0 of AZD1222 vaccination. Receptors originate from an adult in good health.

The rearrangement links TRBV10-1 to TRBJ1-4; no firm D call. Germline V gene data show CDR1 as WNHNN and CDR2 as SYGVQD (reference sequence). The CDR3 spans 14 residues. With 5 bases removed from V and 7 bases from J, the gap between germline ends came to 14 bases. CDR3 bases: TGCGCCAGCAGTCTAGTAGAGGGAGGTGAAAAACTGTTTTTT. Translation gives CASSLVEGGEKLFF.

The V and J genes are TRBV27 and TRBJ2-7; 7 nucleotides match TRBD1. J was trimmed by 3 bases and V by 3 bases; bases with no gene match: 8. CDR1 and CDR2 from the germline V gene are MNHEY and SMNVEV (reference sequence). The CDR3 runs 15 residues. CDR3 region: CASSFRQGPYYEQYF. The CDR3 DNA follows: TGTGCCAGCAGTTTTAGACAGGGACCTTACTACGAGCAGTACTTC.

As concerns this clone: Other DNA sequences in the same sample also yield this CDR3. The chain employs TRBV5-1 and TRBJ2-3; D not resolved. This CDR3 is built from 11 residues. The V end lost 5 bases, the J end lost 2 bases, and 3 bases lay between the germline ends. The germline V gene encodes CDR1 SGHRS and CDR2 YFSETQ. CDR3 loop: CASSNTDTQYF. CDR3 sequence (DNA): TGCGCCAGCAGTAACACAGATACGCAGTATTTT.

The rearrangement uses TRBV28 and TRBJ2-7; D unclear. Germline V lookup: CDR1 MDHEN, CDR2 SYDVKM. The CDR3 covers 15 residues. Trimming left V 5 bases short and J 3 bases short, with 17 bases between. The CDR3 DNA reads as TGTGCCAGCAGTCCCCTGTTCACCAAATACTACGAGCAGTACTTC. Translating gives CASSPLFTKYYEQYF.

This chain links TRBV4-3 with TRBJ1-1; D might be TRBD1 (5 bases). Per germline, CDR1 LGHNA and CDR2 YSLEER. V lost 1 base to trimming and J lost 1 base, with 7 bases between them. CDR3 length: 14 amino acids. The CDR3 region has the DNA TGCGCCAGCAGCCAAGGCGGGGGGAACACTGAAGCTTTCTTT. Translation gives CASSQGGGNTEAFF.